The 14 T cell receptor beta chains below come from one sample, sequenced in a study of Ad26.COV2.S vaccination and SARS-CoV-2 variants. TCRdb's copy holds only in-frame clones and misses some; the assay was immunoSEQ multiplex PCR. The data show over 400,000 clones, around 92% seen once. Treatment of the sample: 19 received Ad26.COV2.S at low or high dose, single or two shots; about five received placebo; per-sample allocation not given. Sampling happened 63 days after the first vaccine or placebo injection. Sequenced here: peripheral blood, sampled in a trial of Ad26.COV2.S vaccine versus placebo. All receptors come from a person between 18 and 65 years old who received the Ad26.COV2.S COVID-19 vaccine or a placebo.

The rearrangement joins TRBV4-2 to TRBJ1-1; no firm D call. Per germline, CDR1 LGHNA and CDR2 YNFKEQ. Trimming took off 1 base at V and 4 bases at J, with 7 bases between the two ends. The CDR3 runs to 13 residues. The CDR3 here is CASSQAAGTEAFF. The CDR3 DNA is TGTGCCAGCAGCCAAGCTGCGGGCACTGAAGCTTTCTTT.

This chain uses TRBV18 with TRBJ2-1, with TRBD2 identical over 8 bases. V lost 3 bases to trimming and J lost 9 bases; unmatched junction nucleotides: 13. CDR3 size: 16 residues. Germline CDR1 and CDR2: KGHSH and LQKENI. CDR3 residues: CASSPFSGGLGPEQFF. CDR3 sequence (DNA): TGTGCCAGCTCACCTTTCAGCGGGGGCTTGGGACCTGAGCAGTTCTTC.

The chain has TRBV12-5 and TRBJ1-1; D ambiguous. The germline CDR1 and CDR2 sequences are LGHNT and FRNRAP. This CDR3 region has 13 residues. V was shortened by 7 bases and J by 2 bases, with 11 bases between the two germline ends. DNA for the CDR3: TGTGCTAGTGACTCACACAGTAACACTGAAGCTTTCTTT. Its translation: CASDSHSNTEAFF.

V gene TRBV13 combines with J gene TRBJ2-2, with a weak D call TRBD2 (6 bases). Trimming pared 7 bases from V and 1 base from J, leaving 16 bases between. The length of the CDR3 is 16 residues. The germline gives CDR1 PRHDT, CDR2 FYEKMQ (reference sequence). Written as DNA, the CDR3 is TGTGCCAGCACCCCCGGGACTTCGGGGAACACCGGGGAGCTGTTTTTT. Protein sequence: CASTPGTSGNTGELFF.

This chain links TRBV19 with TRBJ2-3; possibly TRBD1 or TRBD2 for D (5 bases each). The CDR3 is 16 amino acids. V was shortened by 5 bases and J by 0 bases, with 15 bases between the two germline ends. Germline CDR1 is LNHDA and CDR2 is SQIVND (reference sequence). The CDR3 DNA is TGTGCCAGTAGTTACGACGGGGCGGTGAGCACAGATACGCAGTATTTT. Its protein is CASSYDGAVSTDTQYF.

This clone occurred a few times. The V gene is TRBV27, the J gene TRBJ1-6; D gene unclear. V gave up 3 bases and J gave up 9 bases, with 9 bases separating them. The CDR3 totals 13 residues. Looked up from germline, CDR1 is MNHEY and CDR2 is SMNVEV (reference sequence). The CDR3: CASSFGRSSPLHF. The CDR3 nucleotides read TGTGCCAGCAGTTTCGGGAGGTCTTCACCCCTCCACTTT.

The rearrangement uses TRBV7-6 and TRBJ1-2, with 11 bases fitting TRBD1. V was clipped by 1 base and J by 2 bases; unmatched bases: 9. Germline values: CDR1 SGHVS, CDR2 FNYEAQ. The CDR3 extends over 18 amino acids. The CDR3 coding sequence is TGTGCCAGCAGCTTAGAGAGGGCCGGGACAGGGGGGAACTATGGCTACACCTTC. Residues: CASSLERAGTGGNYGYTF.

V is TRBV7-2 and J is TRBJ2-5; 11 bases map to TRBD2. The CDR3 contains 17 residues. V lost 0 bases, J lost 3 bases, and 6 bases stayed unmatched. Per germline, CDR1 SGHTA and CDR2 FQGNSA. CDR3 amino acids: CASSLATTTSGEETQYF. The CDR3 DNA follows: TGTGCCAGCAGCTTAGCCACTACGACTAGCGGGGAAGAGACCCAGTACTTC.

The DNA for the CDR3 is TGTGCCAGCAGTTCCATGGCCGGGACTGAAGCTTTCTTT. Amino acid sequence: CASSSMAGTEAFF. V usage is TRBV12-3 or TRBV12-4 and J usage is TRBJ1-1; the D is unclear. This CDR3 is built from 13 residues. With 4 bases removed from V and 5 bases from J, the gap between germline ends came to 11 bases.

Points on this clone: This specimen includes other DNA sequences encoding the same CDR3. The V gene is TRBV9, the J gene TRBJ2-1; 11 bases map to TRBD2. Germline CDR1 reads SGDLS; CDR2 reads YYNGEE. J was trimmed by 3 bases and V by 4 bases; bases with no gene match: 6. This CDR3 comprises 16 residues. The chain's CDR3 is CASSLGLAGGYNEQFF. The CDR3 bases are TGTGCCAGCAGCCTCGGTCTAGCGGGGGGCTACAATGAGCAGTTCTTC.

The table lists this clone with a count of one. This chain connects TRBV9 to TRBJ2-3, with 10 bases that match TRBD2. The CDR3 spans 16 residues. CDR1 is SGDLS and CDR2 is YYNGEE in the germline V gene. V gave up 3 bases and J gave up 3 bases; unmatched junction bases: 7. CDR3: CASSAGLAISTDTQYF. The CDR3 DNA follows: TGTGCCAGCAGCGCGGGACTAGCGATTAGTACAGATACGCAGTATTTT. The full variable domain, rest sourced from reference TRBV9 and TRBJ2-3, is DSGVTQTPKHLITATGQRVTLRCSPRSGDLSVYWYQQSLDQGLQFLIQYYNGEERAKGNILERFSAQQFPDLHSELNLSSLELGDSALYFCASSAGLAISTDTQYFGPGTRLTVL.

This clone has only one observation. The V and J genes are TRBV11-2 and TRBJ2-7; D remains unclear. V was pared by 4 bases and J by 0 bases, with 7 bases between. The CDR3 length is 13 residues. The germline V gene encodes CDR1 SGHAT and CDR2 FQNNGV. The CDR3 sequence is CASSWRSSYEQYF. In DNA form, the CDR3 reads TGTGCCAGCAGCTGGAGAAGCTCCTACGAGCAGTACTTC.

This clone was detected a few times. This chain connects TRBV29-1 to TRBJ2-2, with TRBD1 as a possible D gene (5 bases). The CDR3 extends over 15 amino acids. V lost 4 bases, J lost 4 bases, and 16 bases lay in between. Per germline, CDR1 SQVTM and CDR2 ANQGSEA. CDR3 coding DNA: TGCAGCGTTGGGGCAGGCAGGGCGCCCACCGGGGAGCTGTTTTTT. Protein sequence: CSVGAGRAPTGELFF.

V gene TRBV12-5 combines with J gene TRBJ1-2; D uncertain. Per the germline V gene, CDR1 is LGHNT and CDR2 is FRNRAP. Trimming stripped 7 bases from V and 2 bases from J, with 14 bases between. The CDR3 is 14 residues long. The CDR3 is CASALDGENYGYTF. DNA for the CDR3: TGTGCTAGTGCCCTGGATGGGGAGAACTATGGCTACACCTTC. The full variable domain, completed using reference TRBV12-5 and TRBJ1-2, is DARVTQTPRHKVTEMGQEVTMRCQPILGHNTVFWYRQTMMQGLELLAYFRNRAPLDDSGMPKDRFSAEMPDATLATLKIQPSEPRDSAVYFCASALDGENYGYTFGSGTRLTVV.